This TCR beta chain emerged from a study of CD8+ T cells in alopecia areata. Treatment noted: oral pan-JAK inhibitor, 5-10 mg twice daily. It was cDNA, reverse transcribed from extracted RNA, that served as the sequencing template. The method was immunoSEQ multiplex PCR; TCRdb's version includes in-frame clones alone and lacks a portion of them. The table lists around 300,000 clones, around three fifths of them singletons. Findings and caveats of the study: Scalp sequencing also captures normal skin's resident alphabeta T cells.

Turning to this clone: What it binds is unknown.

The germline V gene has CDR1 SNHLY and CDR2 FYNNEI. The trim removed 6 bases at V and 8 bases at J, leaving 3 bases unmatched. The CDR3 contains 12 residues. The chain combines TRBV2 with TRBJ1-4; 7 bases map to TRBD1. The sequenced sample was CD4+ T cells sorted from blood, obtained at roughly week 53, from a patient treated with tofacitinib. The sequence came from a human donor with alopecia areata. The chain's CDR3 is CASREQGEKLFF. CDR3 DNA: TGTGCCAGCAGAGAACAGGGGGAAAAACTGTTTTTT. Combining the CDR3 with reference TRBV2 and TRBJ1-4 gives the whole variable domain EPEVTQTPSHQVTQMGQEVILRCVPISNHLYFYWYRQILGQKVEFLVSFYNNEISEKSEIFDDQFSVERPDGSNFTLKIRSTKLEDSAMYFCASREQGEKLFFGSGTQLSVL.